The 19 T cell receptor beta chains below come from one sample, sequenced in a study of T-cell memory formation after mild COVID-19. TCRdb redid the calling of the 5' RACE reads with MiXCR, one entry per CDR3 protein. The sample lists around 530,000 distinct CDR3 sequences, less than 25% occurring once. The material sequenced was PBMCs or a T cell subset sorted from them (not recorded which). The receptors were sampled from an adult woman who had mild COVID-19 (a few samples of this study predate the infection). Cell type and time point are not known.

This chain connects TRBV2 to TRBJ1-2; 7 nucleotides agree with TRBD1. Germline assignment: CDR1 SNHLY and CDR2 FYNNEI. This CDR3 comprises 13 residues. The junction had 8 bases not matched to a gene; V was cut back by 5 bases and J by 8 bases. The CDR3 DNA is TGTGCCAGCAGTTCGGGGATGACAGGGGGCTACACCTTC. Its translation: CASSSGMTGGYTF.

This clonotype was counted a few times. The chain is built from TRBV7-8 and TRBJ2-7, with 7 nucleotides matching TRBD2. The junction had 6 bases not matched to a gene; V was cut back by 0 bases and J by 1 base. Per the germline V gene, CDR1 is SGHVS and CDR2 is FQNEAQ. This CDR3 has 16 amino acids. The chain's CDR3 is CASSLAPSGGSYEQYF. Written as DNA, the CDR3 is TGTGCCAGCAGCTTAGCCCCTAGCGGCGGTTCCTACGAGCAGTACTTC.

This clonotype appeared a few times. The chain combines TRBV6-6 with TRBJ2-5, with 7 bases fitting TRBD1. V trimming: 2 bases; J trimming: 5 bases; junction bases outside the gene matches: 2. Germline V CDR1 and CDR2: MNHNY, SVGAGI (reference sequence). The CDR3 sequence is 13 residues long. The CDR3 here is CASSYSRGETQYF. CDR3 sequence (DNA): TGTGCCAGCAGTTACAGCAGGGGGGAGACCCAGTACTTC.

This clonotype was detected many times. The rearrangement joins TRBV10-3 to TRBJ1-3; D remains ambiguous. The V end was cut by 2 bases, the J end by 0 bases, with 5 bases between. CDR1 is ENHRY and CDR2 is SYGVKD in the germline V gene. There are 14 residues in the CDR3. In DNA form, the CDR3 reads TGTGCCATCAGTGAGAAGGGCTCTGGAAACACCATATATTTT. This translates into CAISEKGSGNTIYF.

Written as DNA, the CDR3 is TGCGCCAGCAGCTTGGACGGGGGGAGGACTGAAGCTTTCTTT. This sequence encodes CASSLDGGRTEAFF. The J gene is TRBJ1-1, the V gene TRBV5-1; D is perhaps TRBD1 (5 bases). Per germline, CDR1 SGHRS and CDR2 YFSETQ. The CDR3 has 14 residues. Trimming took 0 bases from V and 5 from J, leaving 11 bases between them.

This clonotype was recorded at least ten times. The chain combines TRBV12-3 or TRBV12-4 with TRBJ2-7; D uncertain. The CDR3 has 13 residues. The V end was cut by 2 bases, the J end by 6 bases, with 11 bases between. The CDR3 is CASSLLLEREQYF. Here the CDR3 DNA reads TGTGCCAGCAGTTTACTCTTGGAGCGCGAGCAGTACTTC.

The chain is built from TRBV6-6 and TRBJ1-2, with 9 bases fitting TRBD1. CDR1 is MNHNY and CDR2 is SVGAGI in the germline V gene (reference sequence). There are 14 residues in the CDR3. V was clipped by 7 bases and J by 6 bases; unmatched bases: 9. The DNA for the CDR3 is TGTGCCAGCAACTATAGACAGGGGGTGGATGGCTACACCTTC. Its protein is CASNYRQGVDGYTF.

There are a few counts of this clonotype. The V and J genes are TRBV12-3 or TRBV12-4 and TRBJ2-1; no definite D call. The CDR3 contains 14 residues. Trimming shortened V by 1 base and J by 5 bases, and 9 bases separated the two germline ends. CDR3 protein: CASSLVAANNEQFF. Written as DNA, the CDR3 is TGTGCCAGCAGTTTAGTGGCAGCGAACAATGAGCAGTTCTTC.

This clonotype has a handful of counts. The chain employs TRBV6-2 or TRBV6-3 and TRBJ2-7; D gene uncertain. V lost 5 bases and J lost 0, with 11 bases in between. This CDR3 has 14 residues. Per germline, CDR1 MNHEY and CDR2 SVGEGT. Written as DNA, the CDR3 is TGTGCCAGCAGTACCCTCGCGGCCTCCTACGAGCAGTACTTC. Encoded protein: CASSTLAASYEQYF.

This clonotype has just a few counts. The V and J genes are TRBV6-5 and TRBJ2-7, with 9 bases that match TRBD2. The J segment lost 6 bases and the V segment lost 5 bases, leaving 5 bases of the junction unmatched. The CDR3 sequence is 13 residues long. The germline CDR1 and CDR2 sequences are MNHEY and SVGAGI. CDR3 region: CASSTWTSVEQYF. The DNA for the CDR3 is TGTGCCAGCAGTACCTGGACTAGCGTCGAGCAGTACTTC.

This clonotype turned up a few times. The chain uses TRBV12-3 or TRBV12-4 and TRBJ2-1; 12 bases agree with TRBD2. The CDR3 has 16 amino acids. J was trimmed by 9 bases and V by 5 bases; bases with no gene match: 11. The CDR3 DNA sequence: TGTGCCAGCAGTACCTCCGCGACTAGCGGGGGAAGTGAGCAGTTCTTC. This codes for CASSTSATSGGSEQFF.

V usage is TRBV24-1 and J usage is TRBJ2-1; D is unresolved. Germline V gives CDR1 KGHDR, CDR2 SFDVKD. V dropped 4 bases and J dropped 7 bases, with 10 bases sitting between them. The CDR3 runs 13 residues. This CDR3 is CATSEYWENEQFF. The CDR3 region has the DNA TGTGCCACCAGTGAGTACTGGGAAAATGAGCAGTTCTTC.

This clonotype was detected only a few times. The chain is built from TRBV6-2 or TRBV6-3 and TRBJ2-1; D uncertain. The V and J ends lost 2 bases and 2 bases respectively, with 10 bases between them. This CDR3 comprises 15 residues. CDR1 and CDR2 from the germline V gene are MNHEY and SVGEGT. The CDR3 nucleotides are TGTGCCAGCAGTTACCTCACAGTAGCCTACAATGAGCAGTTCTTC. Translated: CASSYLTVAYNEQFF.

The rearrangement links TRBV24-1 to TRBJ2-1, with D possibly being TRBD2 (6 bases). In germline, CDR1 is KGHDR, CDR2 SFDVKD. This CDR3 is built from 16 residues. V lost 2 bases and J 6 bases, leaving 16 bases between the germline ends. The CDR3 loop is CATSDSLGQRANEQFF. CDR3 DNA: TGTGCCACCAGTGATTCCCTTGGGCAGCGGGCCAATGAGCAGTTCTTC.

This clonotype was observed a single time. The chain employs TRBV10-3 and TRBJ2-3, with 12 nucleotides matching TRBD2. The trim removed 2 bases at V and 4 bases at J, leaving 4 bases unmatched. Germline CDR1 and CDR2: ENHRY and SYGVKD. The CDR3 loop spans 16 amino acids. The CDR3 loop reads CAISEPSSGRADTQYF. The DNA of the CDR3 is TGTGCCATCAGTGAGCCCTCTAGCGGGAGGGCAGATACGCAGTATTTT.

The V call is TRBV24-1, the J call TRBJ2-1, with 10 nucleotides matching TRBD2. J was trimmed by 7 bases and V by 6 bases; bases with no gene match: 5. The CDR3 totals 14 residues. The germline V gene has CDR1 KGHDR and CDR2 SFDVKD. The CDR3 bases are TGTGCCACCAGTCCTAGCGGGAGCGTAAATGAGCAGTTCTTC. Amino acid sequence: CATSPSGSVNEQFF.

CDR3 loop: CASSPRGLSSWQYF. As DNA, the CDR3 is TGTGCCAGCAGCCCTCGGGGGTTATCTTCGTGGCAGTACTTC. The chain carries TRBV9 and TRBJ2-7, with D possibly being TRBD2 (6 bases). This CDR3 has 14 amino acids. V dropped 4 bases and J dropped 9 bases, with 20 bases sitting between them. The germline V gene encodes CDR1 SGDLS and CDR2 YYNGEE.

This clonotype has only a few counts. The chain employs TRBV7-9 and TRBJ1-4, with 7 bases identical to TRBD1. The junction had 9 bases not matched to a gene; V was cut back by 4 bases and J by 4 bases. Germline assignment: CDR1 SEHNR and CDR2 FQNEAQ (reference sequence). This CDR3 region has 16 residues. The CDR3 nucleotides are TGTGCCAGCAGCTCTCGAGGGACAGCAGTTAATGAAAAACTGTTTTTT. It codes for CASSSRGTAVNEKLFF.

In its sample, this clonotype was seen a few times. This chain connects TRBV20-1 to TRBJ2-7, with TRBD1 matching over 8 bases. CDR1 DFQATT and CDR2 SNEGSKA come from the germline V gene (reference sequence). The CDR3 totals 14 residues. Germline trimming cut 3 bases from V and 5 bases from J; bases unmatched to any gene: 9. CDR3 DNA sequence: TGCAGTGCTAGGGACGACAGGGGCCTTAACGAGCAGTACTTC. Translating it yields CSARDDRGLNEQYF.